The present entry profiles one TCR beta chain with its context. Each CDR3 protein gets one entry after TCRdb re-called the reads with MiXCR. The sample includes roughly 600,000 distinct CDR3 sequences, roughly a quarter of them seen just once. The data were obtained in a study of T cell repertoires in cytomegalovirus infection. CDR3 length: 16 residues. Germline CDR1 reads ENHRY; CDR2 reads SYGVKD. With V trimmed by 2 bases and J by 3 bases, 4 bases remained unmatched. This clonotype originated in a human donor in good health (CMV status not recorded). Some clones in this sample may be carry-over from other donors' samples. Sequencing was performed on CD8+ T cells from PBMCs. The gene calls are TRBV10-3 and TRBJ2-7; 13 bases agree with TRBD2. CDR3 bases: TGTGCCATCAGTGAGCCGGGACTAGCGGGGTACTACGAGCAGTACTTC. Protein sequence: CAISEPGLAGYYEQYF.